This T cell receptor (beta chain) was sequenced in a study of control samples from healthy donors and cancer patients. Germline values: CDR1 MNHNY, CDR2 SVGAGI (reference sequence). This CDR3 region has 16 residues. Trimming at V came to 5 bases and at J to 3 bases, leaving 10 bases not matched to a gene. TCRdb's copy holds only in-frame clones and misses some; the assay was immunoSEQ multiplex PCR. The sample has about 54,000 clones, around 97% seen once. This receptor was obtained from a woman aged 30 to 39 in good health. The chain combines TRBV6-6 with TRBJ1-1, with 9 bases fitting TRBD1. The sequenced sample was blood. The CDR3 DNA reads TGTGCCAGCAGTCGAGCCCTTGACAGGGGGGACACTGAAGCTTTCTTT. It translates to CASSRALDRGDTEAFF.